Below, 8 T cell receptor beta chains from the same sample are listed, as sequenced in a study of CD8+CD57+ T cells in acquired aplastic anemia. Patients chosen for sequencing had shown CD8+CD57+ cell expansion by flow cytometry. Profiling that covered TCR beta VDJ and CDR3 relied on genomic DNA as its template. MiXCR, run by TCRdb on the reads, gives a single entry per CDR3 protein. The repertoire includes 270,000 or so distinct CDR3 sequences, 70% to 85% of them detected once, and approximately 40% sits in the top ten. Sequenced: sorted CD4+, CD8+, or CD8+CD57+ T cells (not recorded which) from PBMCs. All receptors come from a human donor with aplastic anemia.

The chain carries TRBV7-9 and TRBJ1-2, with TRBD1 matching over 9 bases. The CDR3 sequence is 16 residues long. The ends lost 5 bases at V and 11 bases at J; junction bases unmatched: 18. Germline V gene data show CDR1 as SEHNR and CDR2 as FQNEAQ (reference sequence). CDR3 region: CASSPRTGDHTDTYTF. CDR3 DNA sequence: TGTGCCAGCAGCCCCCGGACAGGGGATCACACAGATACGTACACCTTC.

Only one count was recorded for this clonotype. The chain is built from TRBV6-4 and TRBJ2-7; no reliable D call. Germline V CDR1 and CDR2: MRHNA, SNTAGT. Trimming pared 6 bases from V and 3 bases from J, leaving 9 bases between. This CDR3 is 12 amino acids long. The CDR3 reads CASRNTSYEQYV. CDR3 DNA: TGTGCCAGCAGGAACACAAGCTACGAGCAGTACGTC.

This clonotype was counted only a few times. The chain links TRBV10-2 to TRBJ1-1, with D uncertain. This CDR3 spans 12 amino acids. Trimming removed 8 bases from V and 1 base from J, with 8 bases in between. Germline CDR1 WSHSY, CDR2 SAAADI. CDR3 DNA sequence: TGCGCCAGCGGGCCACAGAACACTGAAGCTTTCTTT. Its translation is CASGPQNTEAFF.

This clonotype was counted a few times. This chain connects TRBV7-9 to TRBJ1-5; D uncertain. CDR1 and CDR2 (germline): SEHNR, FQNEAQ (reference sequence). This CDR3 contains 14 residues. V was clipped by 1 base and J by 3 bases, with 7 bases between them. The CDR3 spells CASSLGHLNQPQHF. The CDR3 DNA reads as TGTGCCAGCAGCTTAGGACATCTCAATCAGCCCCAGCATTTT.

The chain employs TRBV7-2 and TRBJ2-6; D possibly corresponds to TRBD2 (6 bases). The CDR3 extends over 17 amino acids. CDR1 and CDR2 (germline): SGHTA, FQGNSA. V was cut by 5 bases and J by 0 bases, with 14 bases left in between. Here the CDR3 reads CASSLGTVGSGANVLTF. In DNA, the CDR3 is TGTGCCAGCAGCCTAGGGACTGTCGGCTCTGGGGCCAACGTCCTGACTTTC.

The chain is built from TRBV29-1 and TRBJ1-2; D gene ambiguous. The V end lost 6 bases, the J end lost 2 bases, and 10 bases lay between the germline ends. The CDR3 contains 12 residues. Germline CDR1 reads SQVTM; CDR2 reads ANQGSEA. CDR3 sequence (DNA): TGCAGCGTCAGAATCCCCAACTATGGCTACACCTTC. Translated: CSVRIPNYGYTF.

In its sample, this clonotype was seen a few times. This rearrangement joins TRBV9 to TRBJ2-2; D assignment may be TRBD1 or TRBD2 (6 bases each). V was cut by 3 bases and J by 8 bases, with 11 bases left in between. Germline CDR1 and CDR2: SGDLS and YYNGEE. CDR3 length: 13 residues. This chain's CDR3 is CASSEGGTGELFF. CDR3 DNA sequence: TGTGCCAGCAGCGAAGGGGGGACAGGGGAGCTGTTTTTT.

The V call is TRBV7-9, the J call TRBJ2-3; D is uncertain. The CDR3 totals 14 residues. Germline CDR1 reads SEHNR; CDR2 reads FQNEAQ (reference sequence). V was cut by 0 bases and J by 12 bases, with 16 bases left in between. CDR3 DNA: TGTGCCAGCAGCTTAGCGAGAGGTGCCGAGAGCCAGTATTTT. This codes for CASSLARGAESQYF.